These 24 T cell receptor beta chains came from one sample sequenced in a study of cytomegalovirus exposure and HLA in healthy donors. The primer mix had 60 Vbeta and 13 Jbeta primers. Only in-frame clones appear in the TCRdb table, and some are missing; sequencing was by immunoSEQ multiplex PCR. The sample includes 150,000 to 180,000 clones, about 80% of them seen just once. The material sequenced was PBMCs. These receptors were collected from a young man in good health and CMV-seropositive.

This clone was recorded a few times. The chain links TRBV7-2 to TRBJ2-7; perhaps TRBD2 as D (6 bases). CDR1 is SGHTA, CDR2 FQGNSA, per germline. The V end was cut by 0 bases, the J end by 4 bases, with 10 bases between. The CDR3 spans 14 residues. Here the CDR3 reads CASSLASSGYEQYF. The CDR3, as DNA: TGTGCCAGCAGCTTAGCCTCGAGCGGGTACGAGCAGTACTTC.

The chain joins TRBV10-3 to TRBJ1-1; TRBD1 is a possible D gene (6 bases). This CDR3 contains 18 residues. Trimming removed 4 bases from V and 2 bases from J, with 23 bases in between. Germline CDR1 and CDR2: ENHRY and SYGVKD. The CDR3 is CAISGPGRTVDLNTEAFF. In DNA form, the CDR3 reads TGTGCCATCAGTGGCCCCGGACGGACAGTTGATCTTAACACTGAAGCTTTCTTT.

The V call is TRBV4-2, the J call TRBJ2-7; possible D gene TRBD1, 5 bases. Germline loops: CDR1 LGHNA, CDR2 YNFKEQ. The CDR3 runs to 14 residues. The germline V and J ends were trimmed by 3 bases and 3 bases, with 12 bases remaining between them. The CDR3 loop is CASSQTGQSYEQYF. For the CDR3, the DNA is TGTGCCAGCAGCCAGACCGGACAAAGCTACGAGCAGTACTTC.

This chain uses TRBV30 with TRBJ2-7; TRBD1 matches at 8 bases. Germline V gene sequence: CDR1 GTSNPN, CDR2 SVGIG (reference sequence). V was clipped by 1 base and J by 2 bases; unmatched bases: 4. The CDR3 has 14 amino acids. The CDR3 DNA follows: TGTGCCTGGAGTGCCAGACAGGGGCCCTACGAGCAGTACTTC. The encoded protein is CAWSARQGPYEQYF.

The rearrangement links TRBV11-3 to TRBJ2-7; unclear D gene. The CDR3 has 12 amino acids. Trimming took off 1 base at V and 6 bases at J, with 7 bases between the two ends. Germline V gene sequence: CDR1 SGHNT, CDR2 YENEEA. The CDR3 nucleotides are TGTGCCAGCAGCTTAGGGCGAGGCGAGCAGTACTTC. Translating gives CASSLGRGEQYF.

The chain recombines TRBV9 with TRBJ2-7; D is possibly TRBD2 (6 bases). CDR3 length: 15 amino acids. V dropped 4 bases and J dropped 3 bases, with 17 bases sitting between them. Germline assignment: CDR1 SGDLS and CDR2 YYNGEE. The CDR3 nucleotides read TGTGCCAGCAGCCCTGGGGGGACGGACGTCTACGAGCAGTACTTC. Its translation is CASSPGGTDVYEQYF.

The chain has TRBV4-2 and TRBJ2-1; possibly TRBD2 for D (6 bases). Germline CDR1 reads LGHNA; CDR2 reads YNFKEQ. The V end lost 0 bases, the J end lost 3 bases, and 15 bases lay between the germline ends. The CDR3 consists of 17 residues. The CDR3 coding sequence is TGTGCCAGCAGCCAAGATCTTGTAGCGGATAACTACAATGAGCAGTTCTTC. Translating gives CASSQDLVADNYNEQFF.

For the CDR3, the DNA is TGTGCCAGCAGCCTAGGGCAGGGTAGCGAGCAGTACTTC. Residues: CASSLGQGSEQYF. The chain combines TRBV14 with TRBJ2-7, with a possible D match to TRBD1 (5 bases). The CDR3 is 13 residues long. Trimming removed 4 bases from V and 6 bases from J, with 13 bases in between. CDR1 SGHDN and CDR2 FVKESK come from the germline V gene.

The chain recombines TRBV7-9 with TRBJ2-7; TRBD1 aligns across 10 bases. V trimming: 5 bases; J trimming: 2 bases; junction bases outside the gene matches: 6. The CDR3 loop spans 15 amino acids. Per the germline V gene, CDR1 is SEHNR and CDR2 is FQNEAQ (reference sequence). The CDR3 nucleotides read TGTGCCAGCAGCCCGGGACAGGGGTGGACCTACGAGCAGTACTTC. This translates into CASSPGQGWTYEQYF.

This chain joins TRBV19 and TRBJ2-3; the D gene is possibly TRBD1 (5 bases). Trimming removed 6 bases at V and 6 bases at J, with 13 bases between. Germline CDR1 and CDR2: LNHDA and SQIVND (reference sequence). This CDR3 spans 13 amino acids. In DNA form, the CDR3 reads TGTGCCAGTAGAGCGTCTAAGGGGGATACGCAGTATTTT. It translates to CASRASKGDTQYF.

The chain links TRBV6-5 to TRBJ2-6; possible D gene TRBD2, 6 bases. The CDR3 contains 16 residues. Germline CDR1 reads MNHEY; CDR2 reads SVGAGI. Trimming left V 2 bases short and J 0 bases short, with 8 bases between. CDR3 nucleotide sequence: TGTGCCAGCAGTTACCGGGGGATCTCTGGGGCCAACGTCCTGACTTTC. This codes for CASSYRGISGANVLTF.

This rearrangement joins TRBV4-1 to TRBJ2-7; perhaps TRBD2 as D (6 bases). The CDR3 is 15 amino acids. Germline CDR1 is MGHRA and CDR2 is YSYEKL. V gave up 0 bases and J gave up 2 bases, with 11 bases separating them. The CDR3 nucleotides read TGCGCCAGCAGCCAAGAAGCCGCGGGACCCTACGAGCAGTACTTC. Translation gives CASSQEAAGPYEQYF.

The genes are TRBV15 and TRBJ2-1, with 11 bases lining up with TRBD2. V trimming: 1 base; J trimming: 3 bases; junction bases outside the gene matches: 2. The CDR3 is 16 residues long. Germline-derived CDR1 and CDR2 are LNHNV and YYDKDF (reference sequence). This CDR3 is CATSRVLAGDYNEQFF. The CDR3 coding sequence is TGTGCCACCAGCAGAGTACTAGCGGGAGACTACAATGAGCAGTTCTTC.

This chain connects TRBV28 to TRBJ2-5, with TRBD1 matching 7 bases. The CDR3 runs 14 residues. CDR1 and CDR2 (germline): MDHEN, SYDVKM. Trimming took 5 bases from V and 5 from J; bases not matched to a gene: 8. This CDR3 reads CASSLPRQGETQYF. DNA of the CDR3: TGTGCCAGCAGTCTCCCCCGACAGGGTGAGACCCAGTACTTC.

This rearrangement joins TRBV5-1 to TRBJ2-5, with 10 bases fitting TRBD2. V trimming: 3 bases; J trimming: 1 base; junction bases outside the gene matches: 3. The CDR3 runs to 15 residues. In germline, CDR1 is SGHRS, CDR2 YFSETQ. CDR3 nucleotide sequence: TGCGCCAGCAGCTCTAGCGGGGGAATCCAAGAGACCCAGTACTTC. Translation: CASSSSGGIQETQYF.

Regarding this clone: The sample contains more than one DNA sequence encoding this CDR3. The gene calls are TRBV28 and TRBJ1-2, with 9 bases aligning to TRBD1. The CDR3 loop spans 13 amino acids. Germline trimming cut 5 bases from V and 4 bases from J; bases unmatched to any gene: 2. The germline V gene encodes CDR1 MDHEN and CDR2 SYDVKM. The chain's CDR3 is CASSGDRAYGYTF. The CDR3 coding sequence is TGTGCCAGCAGTGGGGACAGGGCCTATGGCTACACCTTC.

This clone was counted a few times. CDR3 in DNA: TGTGCCAGCAGCACTAATGCGGGCAGCGACGAGCAGTACTTC. Its protein is CASSTNAGSDEQYF. V is TRBV28 and J is TRBJ2-7; TRBD2 is a possible D gene (5 bases). The V end was cut by 6 bases, the J end by 5 bases, with 17 bases between. The length of the CDR3 is 14 residues. Germline-derived CDR1 and CDR2 are MDHEN and SYDVKM.

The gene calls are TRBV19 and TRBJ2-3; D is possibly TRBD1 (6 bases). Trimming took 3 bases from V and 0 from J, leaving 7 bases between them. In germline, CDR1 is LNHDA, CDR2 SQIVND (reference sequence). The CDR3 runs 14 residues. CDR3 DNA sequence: TGTGCCAGTAGTATGGACAGAAGCACAGATACGCAGTATTTT. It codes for CASSMDRSTDTQYF.

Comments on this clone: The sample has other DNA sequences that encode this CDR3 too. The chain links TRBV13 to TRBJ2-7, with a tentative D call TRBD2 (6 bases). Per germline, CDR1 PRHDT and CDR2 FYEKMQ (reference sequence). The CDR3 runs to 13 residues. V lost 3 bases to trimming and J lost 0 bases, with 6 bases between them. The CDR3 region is CASSLGGSYEQYF. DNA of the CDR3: TGTGCCAGCAGCTTGGGAGGCTCCTACGAGCAGTACTTC.

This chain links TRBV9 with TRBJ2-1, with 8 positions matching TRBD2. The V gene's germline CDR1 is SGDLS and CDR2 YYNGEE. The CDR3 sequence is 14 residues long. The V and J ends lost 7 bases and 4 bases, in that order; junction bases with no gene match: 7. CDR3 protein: CASGGREGYNEQFF. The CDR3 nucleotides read TGTGCCAGCGGGGGACGGGAGGGGTACAATGAGCAGTTCTTC.

CDR3 region: CASSVSPGRGREQYF. The CDR3 region has the DNA TGTGCCAGCAGCGTATCACCGGGCCGGGGTCGCGAGCAGTACTTC. The rearrangement uses TRBV9 and TRBJ2-7, with a possible D match to TRBD2 (5 bases). V was trimmed by 1 base and J by 6 bases, leaving 17 bases between them. From germline, CDR1 is SGDLS and CDR2 YYNGEE. This CDR3 spans 15 amino acids.

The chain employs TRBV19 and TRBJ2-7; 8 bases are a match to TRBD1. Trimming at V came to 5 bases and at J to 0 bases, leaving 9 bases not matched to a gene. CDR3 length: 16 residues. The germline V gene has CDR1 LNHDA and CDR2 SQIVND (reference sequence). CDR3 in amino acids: CASSSQTTGGSYEQYF. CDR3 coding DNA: TGTGCCAGTAGTTCCCAGACAACAGGGGGCTCCTACGAGCAGTACTTC.

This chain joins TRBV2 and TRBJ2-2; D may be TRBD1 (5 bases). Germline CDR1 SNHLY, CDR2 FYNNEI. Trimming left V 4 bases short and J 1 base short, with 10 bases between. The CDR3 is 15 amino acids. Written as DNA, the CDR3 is TGTGCCAGCAGTGTATGGCAGGGGAACACCGGGGAGCTGTTTTTT. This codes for CASSVWQGNTGELFF.

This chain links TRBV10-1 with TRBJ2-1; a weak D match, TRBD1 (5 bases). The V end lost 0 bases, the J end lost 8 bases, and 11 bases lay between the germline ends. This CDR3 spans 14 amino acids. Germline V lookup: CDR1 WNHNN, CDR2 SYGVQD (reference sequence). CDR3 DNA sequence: TGCGCCAGCAGTGAGTCTAGGGGTATTGATGAGCAGTTCTTC. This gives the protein CASSESRGIDEQFF.